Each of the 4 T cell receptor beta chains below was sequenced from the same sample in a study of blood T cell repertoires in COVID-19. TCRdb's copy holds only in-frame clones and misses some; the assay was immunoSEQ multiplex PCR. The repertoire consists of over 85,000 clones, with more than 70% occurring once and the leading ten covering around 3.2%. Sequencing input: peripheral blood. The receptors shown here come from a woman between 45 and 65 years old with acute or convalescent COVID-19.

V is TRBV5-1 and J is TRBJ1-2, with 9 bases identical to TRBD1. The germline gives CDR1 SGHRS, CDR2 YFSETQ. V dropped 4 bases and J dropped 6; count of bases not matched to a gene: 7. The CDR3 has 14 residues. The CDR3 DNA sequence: TGCGCCAGCAGCATGACGGGACAGGGAAATGGCTACACCTTC. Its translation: CASSMTGQGNGYTF.

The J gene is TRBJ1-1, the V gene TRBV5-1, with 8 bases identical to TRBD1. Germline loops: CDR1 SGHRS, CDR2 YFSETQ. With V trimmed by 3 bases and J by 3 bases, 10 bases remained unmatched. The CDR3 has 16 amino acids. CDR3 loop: CASSSILGQGHTEAFF. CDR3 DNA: TGCGCCAGCAGCTCAATACTAGGACAGGGCCACACTGAAGCTTTCTTT.

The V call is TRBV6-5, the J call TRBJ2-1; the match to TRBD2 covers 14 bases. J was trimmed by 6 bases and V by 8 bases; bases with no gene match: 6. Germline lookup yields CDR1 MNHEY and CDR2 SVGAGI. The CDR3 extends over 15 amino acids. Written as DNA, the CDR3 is TGTGCCAGCTTCCGGGGGACTAGCGGGAGCAATGAGCAGTTCTTC. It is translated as CASFRGTSGSNEQFF.

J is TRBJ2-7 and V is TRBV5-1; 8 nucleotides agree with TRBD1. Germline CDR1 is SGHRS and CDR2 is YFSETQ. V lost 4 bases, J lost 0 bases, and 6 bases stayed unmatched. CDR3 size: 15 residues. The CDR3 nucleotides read TGCGCCAGCAGCCTGGGACAGGCCGGCTCCTACGAGCAGTACTTC. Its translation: CASSLGQAGSYEQYF.